These 7 T cell receptor beta chains came from one sample sequenced in a study of control samples from healthy donors and cancer patients (dated by TCRdb to 2020 to 2021). Libraries were made using the immunoSEQ multiplex PCR assay. What TCRdb holds here is the immuneACCESS table cut down to in-frame rearrangements. Part of the clones is not present; checked against another copy, under half of the missing clones reflect an unresolved V gene, and the others are unexplained. The sample records 100,000 or so clones, around three quarters of which are singletons. Of the sample, approximately 10% falls within the top ten clones. Sequenced material: blood. The receptors derive from a young woman in good health.

The gene calls are TRBV6-1 and TRBJ1-5; 8 positions agree with TRBD1. V shed 2 bases, J shed 7 bases, and the junction held 10 bases outside the gene matches. This CDR3 comprises 16 residues. Germline V gene data show CDR1 as MNHNS and CDR2 as SASEGT. The CDR3, as DNA: TGTGCCAGCAGTGAAAGGTCTCAGGGGGCGAGACAGCCCCAGCATTTT. Translating gives CASSERSQGARQPQHF.

J is TRBJ2-7 and V is TRBV1; the table calls TRBD2, which could not be checked here. TRBV1 is a known pseudogene. The CDR3 loop spans 14 amino acids. The CDR3 coding sequence is TGCACCAGCAGCTCTAGCGGGGGGGCCTACGAGCAGTACTTC. This gives the protein CTSSSSGGAYEQYF.

The V call is TRBV6-6, the J call TRBJ1-5, with no clear D. CDR1 is MNHNY, CDR2 SVGAGI, per germline (reference sequence). The CDR3 sequence is 16 residues long. Trimming took 2 bases from V and 2 from J, leaving 13 bases between them. As DNA, the CDR3 is TGTGCCAGCAGTTACCTGGTGGTAAGGCGCAATCAGCCCCAGCATTTT. Translated, it gives CASSYLVVRRNQPQHF.

This clone was seen only once. The rearrangement uses TRBV6-5 and TRBJ2-1, with D possibly being TRBD2 (5 bases). Germline CDR1 MNHEY, CDR2 SVGAGI. The CDR3 covers 16 residues. Trimming took 0 bases from V and 4 from J, leaving 13 bases between them. The CDR3, as DNA: TGTGCCAGCAGTTACTCGGAGACTACGGCTTACAATGAGCAGTTCTTC. This codes for CASSYSETTAYNEQFF.

This chain links TRBV27 with TRBJ2-1, with 12 bases lining up with TRBD2. Germline CDR1 reads MNHEY; CDR2 reads SMNVEV (reference sequence). The CDR3 loop spans 16 amino acids. The V and J ends lost 5 bases and 6 bases, in that order; junction bases with no gene match: 8. CDR3 sequence: CASSLRTSGVFNEQFF. The CDR3 DNA reads TGTGCCAGCAGTCTCCGGACTAGCGGGGTTTTCAATGAGCAGTTCTTC.

The chain joins TRBV10-1 to TRBJ2-1; tentatively, D is TRBD1 (5 bases). The V gene lost 2 bases and the J gene lost 5 bases, with 7 bases spanning the gap. The V gene's germline CDR1 is WNHNN and CDR2 SYGVQD (reference sequence). The length of the CDR3 is 13 residues. CDR3 sequence: CASSEDRNNEQFF. CDR3 bases: TGCGCCAGCAGTGAGGACAGAAACAATGAGCAGTTCTTC.

J is TRBJ2-5 and V is TRBV5-8, with 7 positions matching TRBD1. Germline CDR1 SGHTS, CDR2 YDEGEE. The CDR3 contains 14 residues. Losses at the gene ends were 4 bases for V and 5 bases for J; bases not matched to a gene: 8. The CDR3 sequence is CASSVTGVKETQYF. In DNA, the CDR3 is TGTGCCAGCAGCGTTACAGGGGTGAAGGAGACCCAGTACTTC.